This is a list of T cell receptor beta chains from one sample in a study of blood T cell repertoires in COVID-19. Produced via immunoSEQ multiplex PCR; TCRdb's table is partial and in-frame only. This table holds about 26,000 clones, over 90% found once. Sequenced material: peripheral blood. The receptor set was obtained from a human donor in a cohort sampled during active COVID-19. CDR3s include the opening cysteine and the closing phenylalanine or tryptophan. A D gene is named only where the DNA matches it firmly. Expanded clones get a size class; other rows say once, few or many, or leave the size out.

J gene: TRBJ2-1; clone size: .; D gene: .; V gene: TRBV7-6; CDR3 protein: CASSLAQIGTVNEQFF; CDR3 DNA: TGTGCCAGCAGCTTAGCGCAAATAGGTACAGTCAATGAGCAGTTCTTC
J gene: TRBJ2-7; clone size: few; D gene: .; V gene: TRBV5-1; CDR3 protein: CASSLPGSSYEQYF; CDR3 DNA: TGCGCCAGCAGCTTGCCGGGAAGCTCCTACGAGCAGTACTTC
J gene: TRBJ2-3; clone size: once; D gene: .; V gene: TRBV7-8; CDR3 protein: CASRAYEADTQYF; CDR3 DNA: TGTGCCAGCAGGGCCTACGAGGCAGATACGCAGTATTTT
J gene: TRBJ2-3; clone size: .; D gene: .; V gene: TRBV2; CDR3 protein: CASSGVTGGSTDTQYF; CDR3 DNA: TGTGCCAGCAGTGGGGTGACAGGCGGGAGCACAGATACGCAGTATTTT
J gene: TRBJ2-5; clone size: .; D gene: TRBD1; V gene: TRBV4-1; CDR3 protein: CASSPGQGDSETQYF; CDR3 DNA: TGCGCCAGCAGCCCCGGACAGGGTGACTCTGAGACCCAGTACTTC
J gene: TRBJ2-1; clone size: .; D gene: TRBD2; V gene: TRBV5-1; CDR3 protein: CASRGGLAGENEQFF; CDR3 DNA: TGCGCCAGCAGAGGTGGACTAGCGGGAGAGAATGAGCAGTTCTTC
J gene: TRBJ1-1; clone size: .; D gene: TRBD1; V gene: TRBV10-3; CDR3 protein: CAIRPTGDGTEAFF; CDR3 DNA: TGTGCCATCAGACCGACAGGGGACGGCACTGAAGCTTTCTTT
J gene: TRBJ2-2; clone size: .; D gene: TRBD2; V gene: TRBV4-2; CDR3 protein: CASSQGTSLFGGELFF; CDR3 DNA: TGTGCCAGCAGCCAGGGGACTAGTTTATTTGGCGGGGAGCTGTTTTTT
J gene: TRBJ1-2; clone size: .; D gene: .; V gene: TRBV12-3/TRBV12-4; CDR3 protein: CASDIQGGYTF; CDR3 DNA: TGTGCCAGCGACATTCAGGGAGGCTACACCTTC
J gene: TRBJ2-5; clone size: .; D gene: .; V gene: TRBV10-3; CDR3 protein: CAISEGILGLQETQYF; CDR3 DNA: TGTGCCATCAGTGAAGGAATCCTGGGCTTACAAGAGACCCAGTACTTC
J gene: TRBJ1-1; clone size: .; D gene: TRBD1; V gene: TRBV5-5; CDR3 protein: CASGPRDRLNTEAFF; CDR3 DNA: TGTGCCAGCGGACCTCGGGACAGACTAAACACTGAAGCTTTCTTT
J gene: TRBJ2-5; clone size: once; D gene: .; V gene: TRBV5-6; CDR3 protein: CASRGQNQETQYF; CDR3 DNA: TGTGCCAGCAGAGGACAGAACCAAGAGACCCAGTACTTC